The rows below give T cell receptor beta chains drawn from one sample of a study of blood T cell repertoires in COVID-19. Clones were sequenced by immunoSEQ multiplex PCR, and TCRdb holds only the in-frame ones, with some missing. The top ten clones hold approximately 1.5% of a sample with about 250,000 clones, approximately 89% of them seen once. The sample comprised peripheral blood. The origin of the receptors is an older woman who had recovered from COVID-19. Each CDR3 is given with its conserved first and last residue. D genes are given only for firm matches. Expanded clones are given a class, and other clones once, few, many or no size at all.

D,J,V,length,size,DNA,CDR3
NA,TRBJ1-1,TRBV5-1,13,NA,TGCGCCAGCAGGATGGACACGAACACTGAAGCTTTCTTT,CASRMDTNTEAFF
TRBD2,TRBJ2-1,TRBV7-2,16,NA,TGTGCCAGCAGCTTAGCACGGGAGGGGGGCTACAATGAGCAGTTCTTC,CASSLAREGGYNEQFF
NA,TRBJ1-5,TRBV27,16,few,TGTGCCAGCAAGAGAGTCGGGCAGGGAAGCAATCAGCCCCAGCATTTT,CASKRVGQGSNQPQHF
TRBD2,TRBJ2-1,TRBV7-9,16,NA,TGTGCCAGCAGCCGGAGTAGCGGGGGCCAGCACAATGAGCAGTTCTTC,CASSRSSGGQHNEQFF
NA,TRBJ2-1,TRBV23-1,19,NA,TGCGCCAGCAGTCAATCGACTTATGGGCAGGGGTGGGGATACAATGAGCAGTTCTTC,CASSQSTYGQGWGYNEQFF
NA,TRBJ2-7,TRBV27,14,NA,TGTGCCAGCAGTTTTAGTGGCGGCTCCTACGAGCAGTACTTC,CASSFSGGSYEQYF
NA,TRBJ1-1,TRBV5-1,16,NA,TGCGCCAGCAGCTTGGAAGGGGGATCCTTCAACACTGAAGCTTTCTTT,CASSLEGGSFNTEAFF
TRBD1,TRBJ1-4,TRBV28,14,NA,TGTGCCAGCAGCCGCGGGACAGGGGGCGAAAAACTGTTTTTT,CASSRGTGGEKLFF
TRBD2,TRBJ2-3,TRBV10-3,14,NA,TGTGCCGTCGGGGGCGGGGGGGCTAAAGATACGCAGTATTTT,CAVGGGGAKDTQYF
NA,TRBJ1-1,TRBV28,14,NA,TGTGCCAGCATATGGCAGGGCGCGAGGACTGAAGCTTTCTTT,CASIWQGARTEAFF
NA,TRBJ2-3,TRBV4-1,14,few,TGCGCCGTTCTAACCACGGGGGAAACAGATACGCAGTATTTT,CAVLTTGETDTQYF
TRBD2,TRBJ2-1,TRBV7-9,15,NA,TGTGCCAGCAGCTTAGGCAGCGGGACCTACAATGAGCAGTTCTTC,CASSLGSGTYNEQFF
TRBD1,TRBJ2-1,TRBV5-1,16,NA,TGCGCCAGCAGCTTACGACAGGGGAGCTCCTACAATGAGCAGTTCTTC,CASSLRQGSSYNEQFF
TRBD2,TRBJ2-1,TRBV7-3,15,NA,TGTGCCAGCAGCTTCCGTGGACTAGCGGGCCACCGGCAGTTCTTC,CASSFRGLAGHRQFF
TRBD2,TRBJ2-3,TRBV11-2,15,NA,TGTGCCAGCAGCTCCGGCGGGGGGAGCACAGATACGCAGTATTTT,CASSSGGGSTDTQYF
TRBD2,TRBJ2-3,TRBV19,14,few,TGTGCCAGTAGTATTGAGCGGGGGCCCGGGACGCAGTATTTT,CASSIERGPGTQYF
TRBD2,TRBJ2-2,TRBV7-2,18,NA,TGTGCCAGCAGCCGTTCCGGCGGGGCTAGCGGGGCCCCCGGGGAGCTGTTTTTT,CASSRSGGASGAPGELFF
TRBD1,TRBJ2-7,TRBV28,14,NA,TGTGCCAGCAGTCCCGGGACAGGGGTGAGAGAGCAGTACTTC,CASSPGTGVREQYF
NA,TRBJ1-1,TRBV13,14,NA,TGTGCCAGCAGCTTAGTGGAGGTGGGCACTGAAGCTTTCTTT,CASSLVEVGTEAFF
NA,TRBJ1-6,TRBV15,13,NA,TGTGCCACCAGCAGAGATGAGAATTCACCCCTCCACTTT,CATSRDENSPLHF
NA,TRBJ2-4,TRBV5-4,15,few,TGTGCCAGCAGCTCCCTGTCGACGGGAGAAAACATTCAGTACTTC,CASSSLSTGENIQYF
TRBD1,TRBJ1-1,TRBV15,17,few,TGTGCCACCAGCGGCCGGGACAGGGGGCGGTTGGACACTGAAGCTTTCTTT,CATSGRDRGRLDTEAFF
TRBD1,TRBJ1-1,TRBV14,15,NA,TGTGCCAGCAGCCAAGTAGGGACAGGGAGAGCTGAAGCTTTCTTT,CASSQVGTGRAEAFF
NA,TRBJ1-1,TRBV7-3,16,NA,TGTGCCAGCAGCTTATTTATCCAGGGCTCGAATACTGAAGCTTTCTTT,CASSLFIQGSNTEAFF
NA,TRBJ2-1,TRBV7-2,16,NA,TGTGCCAGCAGCTTAGCCCCAGGGTCGCCAAACAATGAGCAGTTCTTC,CASSLAPGSPNNEQFF
TRBD1,TRBJ1-5,TRBV19,16,NA,TGTGCCAGTAGACTCGATCCGGGACAGGGTTATCAGCCCCAGCATTTT,CASRLDPGQGYQPQHF
NA,TRBJ1-6,TRBV9,13,NA,TGTGCCAGCAGTAGGGGTAATGGTTCACCCCTCCACTTT,CASSRGNGSPLHF
NA,TRBJ2-5,TRBV2,11,NA,TGTGCCAGCCAGCGAGAAGAGACCCAGTACTTC,CASQREETQYF
TRBD1,TRBJ1-2,TRBV29-1,15,NA,TGCAGCGCCGAGGCTCCGGGACAGGGGGACTATGGCTACACCTTC,CSAEAPGQGDYGYTF
TRBD1,TRBJ2-7,TRBV3-1/TRBV3-2,18,NA,TGTGCCAGCAGCCAAGTAAGGGCCCACGGGACAGGAACCGACGAGCAGTACTTC,CASSQVRAHGTGTDEQYF
NA,TRBJ2-1,TRBV4-2,13,NA,TGTGCCAGCAGCCAAGACAGGGACAATGAGCAGTTCTTC,CASSQDRDNEQFF
NA,TRBJ1-4,TRBV4-2,15,NA,TGTGCCAGCAGCCAAGGGGCCAGGGCCGAGGAAAAACTGTTTTTT,CASSQGARAEEKLFF